This T cell receptor (beta chain) originates from a study of cytomegalovirus exposure and HLA in healthy donors. The assay was immunoSEQ multiplex PCR, and TCRdb's table has in-frame clones only and misses some. The table lists fewer than 90,000 clones, 90% to 97% of them singletons. V was trimmed by 4 bases and J by 6 bases, leaving 10 bases between them. The length of the CDR3 is 11 residues. CDR1 GTSNPN and CDR2 SVGIG come from the germline V gene (reference sequence). The 120-subject validation cohort, separate from the roughly 700-subject first cohort, included the donors. As regards this clone: Its specificity is not known.

Study-wide points: As confirmed in vitro, three CMV-associated chains were specific for CMV antigens.

The chain couples TRBV30 to TRBJ2-7, with a weak D call TRBD2 (5 bases). This TCR derives from a man younger than 35 in good health and CMV-seropositive. Sequencing input: PBMCs. The DNA for the CDR3 is TGTGCCTGGAACCGGGGATTCGAGCAGTACTTC. It specifies CAWNRGFEQYF.